These T cell receptor beta chains were read from a single sample in a study of control samples from healthy donors and cancer patients. The protocol was immunoSEQ multiplex PCR, while the TCRdb copy is restricted to in-frame clones and leaves out a portion. The sample holds some 150,000 clones, just over 95% seen once. The material sequenced was blood. The source of these receptors is a woman in her thirties in good health. Each CDR3 is given without its conserved first and last residue.

J gene | V gene | CDR3 protein
TRBJ1-2 | TRBV27 | ASSPGGYGYT
TRBJ1-6 | TRBV5-1 | ASSLMQGQNSPLH
TRBJ1-5 | TRBV6-6 | ASSYPPSMGQPQH
TRBJ2-3 | TRBV3-1/TRBV3-2 | ASSLPGTASTDTQY
TRBJ2-1 | TRBV20-1 | SAREDREQF
TRBJ2-7 | TRBV20-1 | SASRGRAYEQY
TRBJ2-7 | TRBV5-6 | ASSLARGIYEQY
TRBJ2-5 | TRBV7-9 | ASSLTDREVETQY
TRBJ2-3 | TRBV27 | ASSLLKPVPSTDTQY
TRBJ2-3 | TRBV29-1 | SVVNLESSTDTQY
TRBJ2-1 | TRBV6-4 | ASSEGQAGDYNEQF
TRBJ1-2 | TRBV6-5 | ASSHRGVNYGYT
TRBJ2-3 | TRBV6-6 | ASNIAGGITDTQY
TRBJ2-1 | TRBV3-1/TRBV3-2 | ASSQGPSGLYNEQF
TRBJ2-1 | TRBV19 | ASSIAGGSNEQF
TRBJ1-5 | TRBV19 | ASSILGVVQPQH
TRBJ2-7 | TRBV18 | ASSPRDRASYEQY
TRBJ1-4 | TRBV6-5 | ASSYSGEEKLF
TRBJ1-2 | TRBV5-1 | ASSLGVTGRTVGYT
TRBJ1-2 | TRBV20-1 | SARAGYGYT
TRBJ1-5 | TRBV19 | ASRLNSNQPQH
TRBJ1-2 | TRBV19 | ASSIPGTGDGYT
TRBJ2-3 | TRBV5-1 | ASSLALAGSTDTQY
TRBJ1-2 | TRBV18 | ASSPTGGYGYT
TRBJ1-2 | TRBV2 | ASSVAGGYGYT
TRBJ2-3 | TRBV18 | ASSPLRGLYTDTQY
TRBJ1-2 | TRBV7-9 | ASSLGTQVVYGYT
TRBJ2-5 | TRBV11-2 | ASSVGLAGTQY
TRBJ2-7 | TRBV28 | ASMRAARLPEQY
TRBJ1-1 | TRBV27 | ASSYNPRLNTEAF
TRBJ2-2 | TRBV29-1 | SVDTAGVTGELF
TRBJ2-7 | TRBV11-2 | ASSSPSGSYEQY
TRBJ2-6 | TRBV6-5 | ASTPSWGGANVLT
TRBJ2-2 | TRBV6-2/TRBV6-3 | ASSSLAGANTGELF
TRBJ2-5 | TRBV5-1 | ASRRGTGIGETQY
TRBJ2-2 | TRBV7-2 | ASNGIDANTGELF
TRBJ2-1 | TRBV4-1 | ASSQRLAQTPYEQF
TRBJ1-1 | TRBV14 | ASSQGAGTVEAF
TRBJ2-2 | TRBV30 | AWRAGVGTGELF
TRBJ2-1 | TRBV14 | ASSETLRGRDNEQF
TRBJ2-2 | TRBV23-1 | SLGDSIGELF
TRBJ2-1 | TRBV28 | ASSLLSGGNYNEQF
TRBJ2-3 | TRBV28 | ASSSDRGGADTQY
TRBJ1-6 | TRBV2 | ASSLRDRGNSPLH
TRBJ1-5 | TRBV5-1 | ASSLDSYSNQPQH
TRBJ1-1 | TRBV3-1/TRBV3-2 | ASSQGTGGNTEAF
TRBJ1-1 | TRBV6-5 | ASSRRSGQNTEAF